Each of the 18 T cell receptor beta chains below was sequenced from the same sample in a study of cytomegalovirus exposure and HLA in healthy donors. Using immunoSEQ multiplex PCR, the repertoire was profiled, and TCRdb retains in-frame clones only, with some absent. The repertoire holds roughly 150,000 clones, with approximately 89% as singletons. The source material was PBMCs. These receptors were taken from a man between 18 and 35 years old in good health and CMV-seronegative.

The CDR3 sequence: CASSVGLGQYGYTF. The CDR3 region has the DNA TGTGCCAGCAGCGTAGGGTTGGGACAATATGGCTACACCTTC. The chain has TRBV9 and TRBJ1-2; possibly TRBD1 for D (6 bases). Germline values: CDR1 SGDLS, CDR2 YYNGEE. V lost 0 bases, J lost 5 bases, and 11 bases lay in between. The CDR3 consists of 14 residues.

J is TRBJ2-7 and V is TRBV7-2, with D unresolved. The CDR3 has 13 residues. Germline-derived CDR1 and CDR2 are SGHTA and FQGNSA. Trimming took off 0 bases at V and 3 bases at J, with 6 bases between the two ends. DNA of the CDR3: TGTGCCAGCAGCTTAGCAGCGTACTACGAGCAGTACGTC. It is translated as CASSLAAYYEQYV.

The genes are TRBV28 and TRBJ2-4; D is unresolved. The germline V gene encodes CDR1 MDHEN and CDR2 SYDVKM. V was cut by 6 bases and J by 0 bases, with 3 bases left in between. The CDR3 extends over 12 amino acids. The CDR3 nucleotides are TGTGCCAGCAGCCTAGCCAAAAACATTCAGTACTTC. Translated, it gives CASSLAKNIQYF.

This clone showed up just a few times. The CDR3 spells CASSLGTSGSGQYF. CDR3 sequence (DNA): TGTGCCAGCAGCTTGGGGACTAGCGGGAGCGGCCAGTACTTC. The genes are TRBV7-2 and TRBJ2-5, with 14 positions matching TRBD2. This CDR3 comprises 14 residues. Trimming took 3 bases from V and 10 from J; bases not matched to a gene: 4. Germline lookup yields CDR1 SGHTA and CDR2 FQGNSA.

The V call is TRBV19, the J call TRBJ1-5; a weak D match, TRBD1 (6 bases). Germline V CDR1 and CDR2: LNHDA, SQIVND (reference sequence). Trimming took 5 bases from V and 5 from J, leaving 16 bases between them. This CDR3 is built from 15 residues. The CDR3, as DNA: TGTGCCAGTAGTTATATGGCAGAGGGGGATCAGCCCCAGCATTTT. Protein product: CASSYMAEGDQPQHF.

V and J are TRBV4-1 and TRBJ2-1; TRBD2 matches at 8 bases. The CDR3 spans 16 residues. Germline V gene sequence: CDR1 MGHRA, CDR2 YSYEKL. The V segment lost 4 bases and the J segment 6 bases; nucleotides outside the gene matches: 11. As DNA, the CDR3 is TGCGCCAGCAGCCCTCGAGCACTAGCGGAGGGCAATGAGCAGTTCTTC. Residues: CASSPRALAEGNEQFF.

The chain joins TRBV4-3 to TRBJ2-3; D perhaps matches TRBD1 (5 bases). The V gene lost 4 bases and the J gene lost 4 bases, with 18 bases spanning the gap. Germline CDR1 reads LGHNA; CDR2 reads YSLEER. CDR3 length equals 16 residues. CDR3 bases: TGCGCCAGCAGCCGAGGAACAGCTATGGGGCCAGATACGCAGTATTTT. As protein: CASSRGTAMGPDTQYF.

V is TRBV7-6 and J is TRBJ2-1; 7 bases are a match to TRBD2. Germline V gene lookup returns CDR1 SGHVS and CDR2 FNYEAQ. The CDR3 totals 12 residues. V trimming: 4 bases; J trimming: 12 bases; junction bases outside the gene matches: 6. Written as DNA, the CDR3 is TGTGCCAGCAGCTCTGCTGGGGAGGGGCAGTTCTTC. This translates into CASSSAGEGQFF.

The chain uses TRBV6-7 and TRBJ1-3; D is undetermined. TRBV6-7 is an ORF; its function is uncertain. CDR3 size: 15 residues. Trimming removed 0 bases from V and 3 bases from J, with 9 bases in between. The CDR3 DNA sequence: TGTGCCAGCAGTTACTCGAGGGAAGATGGAAACACCATATATTTT. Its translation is CASSYSREDGNTIYF.

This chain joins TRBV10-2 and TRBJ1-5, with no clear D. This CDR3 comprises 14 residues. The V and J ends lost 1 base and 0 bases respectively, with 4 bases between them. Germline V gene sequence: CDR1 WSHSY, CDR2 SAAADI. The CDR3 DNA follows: TGCGCCAGCAGTGAGTTATCTAGCAATCAGCCCCAGCATTTT. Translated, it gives CASSELSSNQPQHF.

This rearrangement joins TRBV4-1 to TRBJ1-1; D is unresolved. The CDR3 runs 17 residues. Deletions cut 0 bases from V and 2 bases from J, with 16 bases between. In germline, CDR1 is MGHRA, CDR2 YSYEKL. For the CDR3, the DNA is TGCGCCAGCAGCCAAGATTCGCGAGGGTTGGTAAACACTGAAGCTTTCTTT. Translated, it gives CASSQDSRGLVNTEAFF.

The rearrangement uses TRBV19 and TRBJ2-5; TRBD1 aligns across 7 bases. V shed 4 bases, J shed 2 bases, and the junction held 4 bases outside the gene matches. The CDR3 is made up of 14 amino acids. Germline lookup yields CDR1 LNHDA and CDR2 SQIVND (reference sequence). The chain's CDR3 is CASSNRGEQETQYF. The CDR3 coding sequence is TGTGCCAGTAGTAACAGGGGAGAGCAAGAGACCCAGTACTTC. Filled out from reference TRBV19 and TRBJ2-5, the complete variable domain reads DGGITQSPKYLFRKEGQNVTLSCEQNLNHDAMYWYRQDPGQGLRLIYYSQIVNDFQKGDIAEGYSVSREKKESFPLTVTSAQKNPTAFYLCASSNRGEQETQYFGPGTRLLVL.

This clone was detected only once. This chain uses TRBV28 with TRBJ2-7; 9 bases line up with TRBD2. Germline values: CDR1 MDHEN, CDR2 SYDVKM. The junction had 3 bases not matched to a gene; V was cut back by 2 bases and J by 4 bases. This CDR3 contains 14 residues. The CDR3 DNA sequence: TGTGCCAGCAGTTTAACTAGCGGGCAGTACGAGCAGTACGTC. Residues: CASSLTSGQYEQYV.

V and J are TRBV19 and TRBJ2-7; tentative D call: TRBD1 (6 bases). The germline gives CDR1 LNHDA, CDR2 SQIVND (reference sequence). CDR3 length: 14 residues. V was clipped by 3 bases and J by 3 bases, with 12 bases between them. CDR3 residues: CASSIRGQFYEQYF. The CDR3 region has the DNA TGTGCCAGTAGTATCCGAGGACAGTTCTACGAGCAGTACTTC.

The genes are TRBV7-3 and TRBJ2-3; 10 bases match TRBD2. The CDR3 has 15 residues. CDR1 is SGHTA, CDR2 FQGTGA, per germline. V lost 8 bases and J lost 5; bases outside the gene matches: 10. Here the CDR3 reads CASSPSGGGIDTQYF. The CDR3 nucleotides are TGTGCCAGCTCCCCTAGCGGGGGTGGGATAGATACGCAGTATTTT. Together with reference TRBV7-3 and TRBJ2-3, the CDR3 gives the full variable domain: GAGVSQTPSNKVTEKGKYVELRCDPISGHTALYWYRQSLGQGPEFLIYFQGTGAADDSGLPNDRFFAVRPEGSVSTLKIQRTERGDSAVYLCASSPSGGGIDTQYFGPGTRLTVL.

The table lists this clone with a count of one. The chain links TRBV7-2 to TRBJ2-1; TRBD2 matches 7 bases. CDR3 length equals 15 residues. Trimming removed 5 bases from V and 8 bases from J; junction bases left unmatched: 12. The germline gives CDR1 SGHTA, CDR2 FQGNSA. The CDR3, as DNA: TGTGCCAGCAGCCCCTGGACTAGGTTCCGTCATGAGCAGTTCTTC. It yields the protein CASSPWTRFRHEQFF.

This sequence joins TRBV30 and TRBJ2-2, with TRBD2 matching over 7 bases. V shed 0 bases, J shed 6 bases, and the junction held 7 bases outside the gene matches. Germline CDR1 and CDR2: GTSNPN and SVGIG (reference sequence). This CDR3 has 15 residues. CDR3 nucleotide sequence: TGTGCCTGGAGTGTACGGGGGGTCCTTCCCGGGGAGCTGTTTTTT. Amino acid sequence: CAWSVRGVLPGELFF.

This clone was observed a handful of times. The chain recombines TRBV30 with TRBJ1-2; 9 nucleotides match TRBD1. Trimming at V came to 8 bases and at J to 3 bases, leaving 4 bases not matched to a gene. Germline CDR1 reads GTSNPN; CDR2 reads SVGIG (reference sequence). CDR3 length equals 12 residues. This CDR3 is CAGTGGDYGYTF. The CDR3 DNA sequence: TGTGCCGGAACAGGGGGCGACTATGGCTACACCTTC.